The source of this T cell receptor beta chain is a study of T cells in Graves' hyperthyroidism and ophthalmopathy. Researchers barred patients who had uncontrolled infection, other autoimmune disease, pregnancy or lactation. Used for diagnoses were clinical symptoms, serum thyroxine and TRAb, thyroid ultrasound and orbital computed tomography. This clonotype was seen a few times. RNA transcripts yielded amplified TCR beta CDR3 regions. A first-round RT-PCR of the TCR CDR3 used the HTBI primer set. TCRdb recomputed calls from the multiplex PCR reads with MiXCR, one row per CDR3 protein. The sample gives a few hundred thousand distinct CDR3 sequences, roughly 13% of which show up once; approximately 5.3% is in the top ten. The clonotype was recovered from a woman under 30 with Graves' hyperthyroidism. Sequencing input: blood.

CDR3 in DNA: TGTGCCAGCAGCTTTGCCAGGGGCCAGCCCCAGCATTTT. Translated, it gives CASSFARGQPQHF. The chain carries TRBV7-2 and TRBJ1-5, with D possibly matching TRBD1 (6 bases). This CDR3 spans 13 amino acids. V was shortened by 3 bases and J by 7 bases, with 10 bases between the two germline ends. The V gene's germline CDR1 is SGHTA and CDR2 FQGNSA.